Listed below are T cell receptor beta chains from one sample, sequenced in a study of molecular identifiers for immune sequencing clone quantification. TCRdb analysed the PCR reads with MiXCR anew, one entry per CDR3 protein. Here the sample spans about 630,000 distinct CDR3 sequences, roughly 27% being singletons. Sequencing input: naive CD8+ T cells from blood, with Jurkat cell RNA spiked in. These receptors came from a human donor in good health. Some libraries in this study had Jurkat cell RNA spiked in. The CDR3 runs from the conserved cysteine through the conserved F or W. Each record gives: clone size, J gene, V gene, CDR3 protein. Where a row states a size, it is once, few, many or the class of an expanded clone; other rows omit it.

few,TRBJ2-1,TRBV19,CASSTLPGQVNEQFF
.,TRBJ1-1,TRBV5-6,CAGRQGEWTEAFF
.,TRBJ2-2,TRBV11-3,CATSDRPTGELFF
.,TRBJ1-2,TRBV7-9,CASSSPTPGTEDYGYTF
few,TRBJ2-5,TRBV12-3/TRBV12-4,CASGFSRDRVQETQYF
few,TRBJ2-1,TRBV6-6,CASSYSIGNEQFF
.,TRBJ2-2,TRBV27,CASSPSPGTGTGELFF
.,TRBJ2-6,TRBV5-4,CASSSDRGGTGANVLTF
.,TRBJ1-3,TRBV7-9,CASTTDSVGGNTIYF
few,TRBJ2-5,TRBV4-1,CASSQSDMTAQYF
few,TRBJ1-1,TRBV4-3,CASSQDWGALNTEAFF
many,TRBJ1-1,TRBV27,CASGWDSNTEAFF
.,TRBJ2-5,TRBV29-1,CSVDGTRLAGDYQETQYF
few,TRBJ2-1,TRBV11-2,CASSLDPSGRANEQFF
few,TRBJ2-5,TRBV12-3/TRBV12-4,CASSLILGAGETQYF
many,TRBJ2-7,TRBV6-2/TRBV6-3,CASSTSHPGQGVVEQYF
.,TRBJ2-7,TRBV30,CAWSVQDYSYEQYF
.,TRBJ2-1,TRBV5-3,CATSGGGASGEQFF
few,TRBJ2-2,TRBV3-1,CASSQGAGTRTFWTGELFF
.,TRBJ2-5,TRBV27,CSSSLLGSKETQYF
few,TRBJ2-7,TRBV20-1,CSAYTGTGGKYEQYF
many,TRBJ1-2,TRBV7-9,CASSATGGDPNYGYTF
.,TRBJ2-5,TRBV15,CATMSSASGGAATQYF
.,TRBJ2-3,TRBV4-2,CASSQLSGVGRTQYF
many,TRBJ1-4,TRBV7-9,CASSSRDRSEKLFF
.,TRBJ2-1,TRBV20-1,CSATGPHNKQFF
few,TRBJ1-5,TRBV5-6,CASSSRTGPSNQPQHF
.,TRBJ2-3,TRBV19,CASSPSTGLAGGSSTDTQYF
many,TRBJ2-3,TRBV12-3/TRBV12-4,CASRAGGSGDTQYF
.,TRBJ2-1,TRBV4-3,CAGSQRQGAPSEQFF
few,TRBJ2-7,TRBV19,CASSAGTSVIYEQYF
many,TRBJ2-7,TRBV27,CASSPGGPGEQYF
.,TRBJ2-7,TRBV28,CASSLTSGTYEQYF
.,TRBJ2-7,TRBV19,CASSLGTGTYERYF
once,TRBJ2-7,TRBV6-2/TRBV6-3,CASGQVRYEQYF
many,TRBJ1-1,TRBV11-2,CASSFSGTGTNTEAFF